The clone carrying this T cell receptor (beta chain) occurred many times. The target antigen is unknown. The sample is drawn from a study of response to subunit inactivated influenza vaccine. Study-level points and caveats: T cells newly recruited by each seasonal influenza vaccination are few, the authors suggested.

CDR1 and CDR2 from the germline V gene are LNHDA and SQIVND (reference sequence). The CDR3 extends over 15 amino acids. V was clipped by 6 bases and J by 2 bases; unmatched bases: 7. Each CDR3 protein is one row after TCRdb ran MiXCR on the RT-PCR reads. The sample lists approximately 530,000 distinct CDR3 sequences, 10% to 15% seen once, with under 15% in the top ten. Here the sequenced sample was PBMCs from blood, taken more than 35 days after vaccination. V is TRBV19 and J is TRBJ2-1; the match to TRBD1 covers 7 bases. The receptor was derived from a man in his fifties or sixties who received an inactivated influenza vaccine. The CDR3 sequence: CASRKSGTAYNEQFF. CDR3 sequence (DNA): TGTGCCAGTAGGAAGTCCGGGACAGCCTACAATGAGCAGTTCTTC.